This T cell receptor beta chain comes out of a study of T cell changes during pregnancy in multiple sclerosis. CDR1 and CDR2 from the germline V gene are SGDLS and YYNGEE. The length of the CDR3 is 16 residues. V shed 5 bases and J 0 bases; nucleotides not matched to a gene: 7. TCRdb's copy holds only in-frame clones and misses some; the assay was immunoSEQ multiplex PCR. This sample has 75,000 to 95,000 clones; 94% occur once, and the top ten carry roughly 0.14%. Sequences were derived from CD4+ T cells from peripheral blood mononuclear cells, sampled after pregnancy. The rearrangement uses TRBV9 and TRBJ2-1, with 8 bases lining up with TRBD1. The TCR was taken from a female donor with multiple sclerosis, enrolled in a pregnancy study. The CDR3 nucleotides are TGTGCCAGCAGTCCTCAGGGGGCGGCCTCCTACAATGAGCAGTTCTTC. Protein sequence: CASSPQGAASYNEQFF.